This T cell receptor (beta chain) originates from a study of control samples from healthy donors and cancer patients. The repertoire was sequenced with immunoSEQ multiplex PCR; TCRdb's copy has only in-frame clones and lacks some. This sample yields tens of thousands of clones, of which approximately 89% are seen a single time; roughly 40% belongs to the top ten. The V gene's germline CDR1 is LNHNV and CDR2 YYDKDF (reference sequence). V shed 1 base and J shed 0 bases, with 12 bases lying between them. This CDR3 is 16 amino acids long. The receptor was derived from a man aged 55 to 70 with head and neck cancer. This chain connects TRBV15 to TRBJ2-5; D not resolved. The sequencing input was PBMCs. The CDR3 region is CATSRGFSRNQETQYF. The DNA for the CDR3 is TGTGCCACCAGCAGAGGGTTTAGTAGGAACCAAGAGACCCAGTACTTC. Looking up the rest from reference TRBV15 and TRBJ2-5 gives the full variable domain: DAMVIQNPRYQVTQFGKPVTLSCSQTLNHNVMYWYQQKSSQAPKLLFHYYDKDFNNEADTPDNFQSRRPNTSFCFLDIRSPGLGDTAMYLCATSRGFSRNQETQYFGPGTRLLVL.